One and the same sample provided the 16 T cell receptor beta chains below, sequenced in a study of post-analysis software for immune sequencing data. General study findings and limits: Higher frequency in patients than in controls was seen for roughly five TRBV segments, with TRBV5-6, TRBV5-1 and TRBV20-1 among them.

Presence of unique molecular identifiers characterized the TCR beta cDNA libraries. Via MiXCR, TCRdb re-called the PCR reads, giving one row per CDR3 protein. The profile covers about 200,000 distinct CDR3 sequences, with 29% appearing a single time and about 3.4% taken by the ten largest. Their antigens remain unidentified. The specimen was blood. Every receptor here comes from a girl younger than 18 with multiple sclerosis.

This clonotype is a singleton in its sample. V gene TRBV28 combines with J gene TRBJ1-1, with D unresolved. The V end lost 8 bases, the J end lost 3 bases, and 10 bases lay between the germline ends. The CDR3 covers 12 residues. The germline gives CDR1 MDHEN, CDR2 SYDVKM. CDR3 nucleotide sequence: TGTGCCAGCCGAGGGTGGGACACTGAAGCTTTCTTT. Protein product: CASRGWDTEAFF.

The table lists this clonotype with a few counts. The rearrangement joins TRBV5-1 to TRBJ2-7, with 9 bases matching TRBD1. The CDR3 covers 15 residues. CDR1 and CDR2 (germline): SGHRS, YFSETQ. J lost 2 bases, V lost 3 bases, and 6 bases had no gene match. In nucleotides, the CDR3 is TGCGCCAGCAGCTCTGGACAGGGGACTACCTACGAGCAGTACTTC. It yields the protein CASSSGQGTTYEQYF.

The gene calls are TRBV28 and TRBJ2-3; no clear D gene. The ends were cut back, 3 bases at V and 3 bases at J, with 10 bases in the middle. The length of the CDR3 is 14 residues. Per germline, CDR1 MDHEN and CDR2 SYDVKM. The CDR3 here is CASSFYRQTDTQYF. The CDR3 nucleotides read TGTGCCAGCAGTTTCTACCGCCAGACAGATACGCAGTATTTT.

The gene calls are TRBV3-1 and TRBJ2-4; TRBD2 matches at 13 bases. Judging by the DNA end, TRBJ2-7 fits better; the J call may be wrong. This CDR3 spans 15 amino acids. Germline loops: CDR1 LGHDT, CDR2 YNNKEL (reference sequence). CDR3: CASGLGTSGTYEQYF. CDR3 coding DNA: TGTGCCAGCGGCCTGGGGACTAGCGGGACCTACGAGCAGTACTTC.

This clonotype has just a few counts. It may be a read error: a sequence one base away is much more abundant. The J gene is TRBJ2-7, the V gene TRBV27; weak D call: TRBD1 (6 bases). Germline V CDR1 and CDR2: MNHEY, SMNVEV (reference sequence). Deletions cut 1 base from V and 1 base from J, with 11 bases between. This CDR3 has 15 amino acids. This CDR3 is CASSLWRTASYEQYF. DNA for the CDR3: TGTGCCAGCAGTTTATGGAGGACAGCATCCTACGAGCAGTACTTC.

This clonotype has just a few counts. V is TRBV6-6 and J is TRBJ1-1; TRBD1 might be the D (5 bases). Germline loops: CDR1 MNHNY, CDR2 SVGAGI (reference sequence). CDR3 length: 12 residues. Trimming shortened V by 2 bases and J by 10 bases, and 11 bases separated the two germline ends. In DNA form, the CDR3 reads TGTGCCAGCAGTTACATACGGGGGGGAGCTTTCTTT. It specifies CASSYIRGGAFF.

The table lists this clonotype with a few counts. The junction differs from germline at one of its ends, possibly a read error. The CDR3 bases are TGTGCCAGCAGCTTGGGGGGGGCTGAAACTTTCTTT. Its translation: CASSLGGAETFF. This chain uses TRBV5-5 with TRBJ1-1; maybe TRBD1 (6 bases). Germline V lookup: CDR1 SGHKS, CDR2 YYEKEE (reference sequence). The CDR3 runs to 12 residues.

The CDR3 DNA follows: TGTGCCAGCAGTTTCCGAAGGGCCAATGAGCAGTTCTTC. As protein: CASSFRRANEQFF. The chain couples TRBV27 to TRBJ2-1; D remains ambiguous. CDR1 and CDR2 from the germline V gene are MNHEY and SMNVEV (reference sequence). The V end lost 3 bases, the J end lost 6 bases, and 9 bases lay between the germline ends. The CDR3 sequence is 13 residues long.

This clonotype has only a few counts. The gene calls are TRBV4-2 and TRBJ1-6; a weak D match, TRBD1 (5 bases). CDR1 LGHNA and CDR2 YNFKEQ come from the germline V gene. Trimming took 4 bases from V and 4 from J, leaving 11 bases between them. CDR3 length: 15 amino acids. The CDR3 DNA reads as TGTGCCAGCAGCCCTACGGGACGGTATAATTCACCCCTCCACTTT. Protein sequence: CASSPTGRYNSPLHF.

The sample holds many counts of this clonotype. The chain links TRBV5-1 to TRBJ2-7; 7 bases align to TRBD1. The CDR3 spans 15 residues. Trimming took 4 bases from V and 3 from J; bases not matched to a gene: 10. In germline, CDR1 is SGHRS, CDR2 YFSETQ. The CDR3 region has the DNA TGCGCCAGCAGCGGGGGACAGACCGTCGGCTACGAGCAGTACTTC. Translating gives CASSGGQTVGYEQYF. The variable domain in full, completed from reference TRBV5-1 and TRBJ2-7, reads KAGVTQTPRYLIKTRGQQVTLSCSPISGHRSVSWYQQTPGQGLQFLFEYFSETQRNKGNFPGRFSGRQFSNSRSEMNVSTLELGDSALYLCASSGGQTVGYEQYFGPGTRLTVT.

This chain uses TRBV20-1 with TRBJ2-7; 8 nucleotides line up with TRBD1. Gene TRBJ2-5 matches the end of the DNA better, so the J call may be wrong. This CDR3 has 14 amino acids. Germline values: CDR1 DFQATT, CDR2 SNEGSKA (reference sequence). CDR3 in amino acids: CSAPRHRGAETQYF. The CDR3 DNA reads as TGCAGTGCTCCGCGACACAGGGGGGCGGAGACCCAGTACTTC.

This clonotype was found a few times. The chain has TRBV20-1 and TRBJ2-7, with 7 positions matching TRBD1. CDR1 is DFQATT and CDR2 is SNEGSKA in the germline V gene (reference sequence). V gave up 6 bases and J gave up 6 bases; unmatched junction bases: 11. The CDR3 loop spans 13 amino acids. The CDR3 loop is CSATQGRTCEQYF. CDR3 coding DNA: TGCAGTGCCACACAGGGGAGAACCTGCGAGCAGTACTTC.

This clonotype has ten or more counts. The chain recombines TRBV6-5 with TRBJ1-2; no clear D. This CDR3 comprises 15 residues. V shed 0 bases and J shed 2 bases, with 10 bases lying between them. Germline CDR1 reads MNHEY; CDR2 reads SVGAGI. For the CDR3, the DNA is TGTGCCAGCAGTTACTCCCCCGATGGGAACTATGGCTACACCTTC. Translated: CASSYSPDGNYGYTF.

This clonotype was seen only a few times. V gene TRBV2 combines with J gene TRBJ2-1, with 13 bases fitting TRBD2. Germline trimming cut 7 bases from V and 7 bases from J; bases unmatched to any gene: 4. Germline-derived CDR1 and CDR2 are SNHLY and FYNNEI. This CDR3 is 14 amino acids long. The CDR3 spells CASTGLAGENEQFF. Written as DNA, the CDR3 is TGTGCCAGCACCGGACTAGCGGGGGAGAATGAGCAGTTCTTC.

Turning to this clonotype: It may be a read error: a sequence one base away is much more abundant. This CDR3 fails to terminate in the conserved phenylalanine or tryptophan, so it likely reflects a read error. This sequence joins TRBV12-3 or TRBV12-4 and TRBJ2-3, with 7 bases aligning to TRBD2. With V trimmed by 2 bases and J by 1 base, 0 bases remained unmatched. The length of the CDR3 is 14 residues. In DNA form, the CDR3 reads TGTGCCAGCAGTTTACGGGGGGGCACAGATACGCAGTATTCT. This codes for CASSLRGGTDTQYS.

Many counts were recorded for this clonotype. The rearrangement uses TRBV15 and TRBJ2-1; the D is unclear. Germline CDR1 LNHNV, CDR2 YYDKDF (reference sequence). The V gene lost 0 bases and the J gene lost 4 bases, with 13 bases spanning the gap. The CDR3 runs to 16 residues. As DNA, the CDR3 is TGTGCCACCAGCAGAGATCTGAGCGTAGAATACAATGAGCAGTTCTTC. This encodes CATSRDLSVEYNEQFF.